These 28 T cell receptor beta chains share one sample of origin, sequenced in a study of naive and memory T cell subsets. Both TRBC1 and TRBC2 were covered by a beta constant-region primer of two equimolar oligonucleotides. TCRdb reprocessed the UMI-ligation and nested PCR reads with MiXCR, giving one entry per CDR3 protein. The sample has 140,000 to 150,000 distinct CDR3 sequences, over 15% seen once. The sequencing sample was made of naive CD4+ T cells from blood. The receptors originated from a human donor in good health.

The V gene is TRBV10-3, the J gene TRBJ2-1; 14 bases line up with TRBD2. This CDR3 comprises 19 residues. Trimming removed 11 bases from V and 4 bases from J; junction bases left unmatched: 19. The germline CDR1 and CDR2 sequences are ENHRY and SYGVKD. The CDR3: CAVTSTSGRAGGTYNEQFF. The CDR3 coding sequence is TGTGCCGTCACCTCGACTAGCGGGAGGGCCGGGGGAACGTACAATGAGCAGTTCTTC.

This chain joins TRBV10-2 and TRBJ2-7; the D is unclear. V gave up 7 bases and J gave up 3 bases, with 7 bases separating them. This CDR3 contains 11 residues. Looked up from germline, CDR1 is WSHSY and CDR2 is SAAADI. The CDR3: CASTGNYEQYF. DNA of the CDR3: TGCGCCAGCACCGGAAACTACGAGCAGTACTTC.

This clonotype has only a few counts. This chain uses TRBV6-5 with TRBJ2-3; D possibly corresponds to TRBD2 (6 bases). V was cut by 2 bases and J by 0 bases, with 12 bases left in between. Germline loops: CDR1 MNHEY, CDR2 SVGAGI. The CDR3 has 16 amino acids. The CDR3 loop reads CASSYRGVGSTDTQYF. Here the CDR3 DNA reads TGTGCCAGCAGTTACCGCGGGGTCGGGAGCACAGATACGCAGTATTTT.

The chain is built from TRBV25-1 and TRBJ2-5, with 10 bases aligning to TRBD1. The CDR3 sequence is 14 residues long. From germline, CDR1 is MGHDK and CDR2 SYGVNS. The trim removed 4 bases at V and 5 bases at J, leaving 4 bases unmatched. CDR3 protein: CASSGQGARETQYF. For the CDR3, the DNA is TGTGCCAGCAGTGGACAGGGGGCGAGGGAGACCCAGTACTTC.

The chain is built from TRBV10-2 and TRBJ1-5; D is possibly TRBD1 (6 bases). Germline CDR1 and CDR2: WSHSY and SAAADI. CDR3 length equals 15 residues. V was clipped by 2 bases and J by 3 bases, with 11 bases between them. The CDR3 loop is CASSEGQGYNQPQHF. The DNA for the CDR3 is TGCGCCAGCAGTGAGGGGCAGGGGTACAATCAGCCCCAGCATTTT.

CDR3: CSVGGTSGSPADTQYF. DNA of the CDR3: TGCAGCGTTGGGGGGACTAGCGGGAGTCCGGCAGATACGCAGTATTTT. This chain joins TRBV29-1 and TRBJ2-3, with 14 bases identical to TRBD2. The CDR3 loop spans 16 amino acids. The ends lost 4 bases at V and 4 bases at J; junction bases unmatched: 7. Germline V gene sequence: CDR1 SQVTM, CDR2 ANQGSEA.

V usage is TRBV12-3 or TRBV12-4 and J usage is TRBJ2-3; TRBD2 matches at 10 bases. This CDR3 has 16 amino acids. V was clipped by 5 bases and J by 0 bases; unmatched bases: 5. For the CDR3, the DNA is TGTGCCAGCAGTAAAGGACTAGCGGCTAGCACAGATACGCAGTATTTT. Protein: CASSKGLAASTDTQYF.

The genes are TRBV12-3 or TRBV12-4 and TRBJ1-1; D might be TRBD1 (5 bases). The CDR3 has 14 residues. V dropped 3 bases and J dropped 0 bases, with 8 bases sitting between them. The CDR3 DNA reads TGTGCCAGCAGTTTCGACAGACTGAACACTGAAGCTTTCTTT. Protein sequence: CASSFDRLNTEAFF.

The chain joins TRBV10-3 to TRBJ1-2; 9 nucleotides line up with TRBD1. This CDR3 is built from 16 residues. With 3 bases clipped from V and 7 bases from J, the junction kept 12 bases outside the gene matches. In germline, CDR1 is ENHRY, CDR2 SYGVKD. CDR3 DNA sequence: TGTGCCATCAGTGAATGGGCCATGGGACAGGGAGGTGGCTACACCTTC. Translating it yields CAISEWAMGQGGGYTF.

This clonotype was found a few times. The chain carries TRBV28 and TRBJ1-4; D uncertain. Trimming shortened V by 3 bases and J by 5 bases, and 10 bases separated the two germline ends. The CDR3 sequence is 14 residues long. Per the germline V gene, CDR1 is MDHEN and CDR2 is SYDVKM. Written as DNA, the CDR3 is TGTGCCAGCAGTTTGCCCTCATTCAATGAAAAACTGTTTTTT. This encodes CASSLPSFNEKLFF.

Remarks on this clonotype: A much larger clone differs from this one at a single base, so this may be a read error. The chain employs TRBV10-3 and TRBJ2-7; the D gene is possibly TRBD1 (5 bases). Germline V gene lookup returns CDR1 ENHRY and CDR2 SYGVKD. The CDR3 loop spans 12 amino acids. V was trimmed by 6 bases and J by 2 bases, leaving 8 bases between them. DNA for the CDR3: TGTGCCATCAGGACGGACACCTACGAGCAGTACTTC. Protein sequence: CAIRTDTYEQYF.

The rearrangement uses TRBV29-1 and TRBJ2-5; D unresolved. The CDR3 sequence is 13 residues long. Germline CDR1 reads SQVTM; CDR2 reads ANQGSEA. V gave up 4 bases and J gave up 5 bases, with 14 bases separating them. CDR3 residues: CSVVKLGRETQYF. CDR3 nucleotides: TGCAGCGTTGTGAAACTCGGAAGGGAGACCCAGTACTTC.

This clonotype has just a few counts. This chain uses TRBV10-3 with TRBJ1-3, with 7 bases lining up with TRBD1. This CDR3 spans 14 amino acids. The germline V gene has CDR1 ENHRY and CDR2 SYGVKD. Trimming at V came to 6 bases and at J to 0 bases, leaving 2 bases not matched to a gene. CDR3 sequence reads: CAIRSGGSGNTIYF. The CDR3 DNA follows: TGTGCCATCAGGTCAGGGGGCTCTGGAAACACCATATATTTT.

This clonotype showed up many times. The CDR3 DNA reads TGCGCCAGCAGCCAAGTCGGGGCGCGAGAGCAGTACTTC. This translates into CASSQVGAREQYF. The chain has TRBV4-1 and TRBJ2-7; D is possibly TRBD1 or TRBD2 (5 bases each). Trimming shortened V by 1 base and J by 7 bases, and 11 bases separated the two germline ends. Germline V gene sequence: CDR1 MGHRA, CDR2 YSYEKL. The CDR3 runs 13 residues.

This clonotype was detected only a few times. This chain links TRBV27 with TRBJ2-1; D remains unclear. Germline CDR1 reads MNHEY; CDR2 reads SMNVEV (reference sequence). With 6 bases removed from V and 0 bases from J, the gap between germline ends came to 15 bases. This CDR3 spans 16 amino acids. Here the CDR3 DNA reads TGTGCCAGCAGGACGAGACACTTAAGCTCCTACAATGAGCAGTTCTTC. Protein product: CASRTRHLSSYNEQFF.

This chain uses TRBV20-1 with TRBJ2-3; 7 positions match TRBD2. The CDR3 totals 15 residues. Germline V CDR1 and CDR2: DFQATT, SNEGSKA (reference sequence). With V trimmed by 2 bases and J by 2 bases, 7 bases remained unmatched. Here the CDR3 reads CSARRAGALTDTQYF. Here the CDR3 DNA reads TGCAGTGCTAGAAGGGCGGGAGCTCTCACAGATACGCAGTATTTT.

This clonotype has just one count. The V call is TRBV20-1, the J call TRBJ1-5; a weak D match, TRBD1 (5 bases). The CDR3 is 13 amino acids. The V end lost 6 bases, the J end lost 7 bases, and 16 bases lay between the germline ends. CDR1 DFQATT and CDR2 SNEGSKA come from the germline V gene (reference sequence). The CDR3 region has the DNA TGCAGTGCCGCTGGGGGTCTGGGACAGCCCCAGCATTTT. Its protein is CSAAGGLGQPQHF.

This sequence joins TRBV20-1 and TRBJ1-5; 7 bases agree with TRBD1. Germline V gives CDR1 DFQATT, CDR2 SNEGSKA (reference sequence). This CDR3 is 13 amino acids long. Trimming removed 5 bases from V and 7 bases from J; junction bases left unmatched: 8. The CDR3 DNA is TGCAGTGCTGACACAGGGGTTGGACAGCCCCAGCATTTT. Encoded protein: CSADTGVGQPQHF.

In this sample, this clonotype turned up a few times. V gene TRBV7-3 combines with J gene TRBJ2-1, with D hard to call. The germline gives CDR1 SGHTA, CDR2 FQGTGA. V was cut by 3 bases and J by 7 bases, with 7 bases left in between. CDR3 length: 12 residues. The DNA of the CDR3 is TGTGCCAGCAGCTTGACCGCGAATGAGCAGTTCTTC. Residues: CASSLTANEQFF.

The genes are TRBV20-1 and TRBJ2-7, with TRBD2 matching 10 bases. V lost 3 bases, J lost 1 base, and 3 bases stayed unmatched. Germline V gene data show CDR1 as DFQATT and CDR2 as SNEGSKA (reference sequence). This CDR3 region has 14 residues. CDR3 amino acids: CSASRTSGSYEQYF. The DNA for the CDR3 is TGCAGTGCTAGCCGGACTAGCGGATCCTACGAGCAGTACTTC.

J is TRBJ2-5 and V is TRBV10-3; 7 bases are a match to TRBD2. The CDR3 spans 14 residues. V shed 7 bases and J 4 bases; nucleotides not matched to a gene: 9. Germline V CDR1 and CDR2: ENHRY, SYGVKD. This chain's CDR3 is CAIKLAGAGETQYF. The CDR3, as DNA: TGTGCCATCAAGCTGGCGGGAGCGGGAGAGACCCAGTACTTC.

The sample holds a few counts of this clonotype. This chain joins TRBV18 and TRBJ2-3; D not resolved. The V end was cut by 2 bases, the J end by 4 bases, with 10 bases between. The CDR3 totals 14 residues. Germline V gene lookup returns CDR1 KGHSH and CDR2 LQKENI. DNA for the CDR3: TGTGCCAGCTCACCAATGGGCACCGCAGATACGCAGTATTTT. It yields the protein CASSPMGTADTQYF. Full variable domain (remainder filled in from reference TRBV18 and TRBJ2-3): NAGVMQNPRHLVRRRGQEARLRCSPMKGHSHVYWYRQLPEEGLKFMVYLQKENIIDESGMPKERFSAEFPKEGPSILRIQQVVRGDSAAYFCASSPMGTADTQYFGPGTRLTVL.

The CDR3 here is CASSQDGFLYEQYF. CDR3 sequence (DNA): TGTGCCAGCAGCCAGGATGGTTTCCTCTACGAGCAGTACTTC. J is TRBJ2-7 and V is TRBV6-2 or TRBV6-3; D unresolved. The germline gives CDR1 MNHEY, CDR2 SVGEGT. The CDR3 length is 14 residues. The V gene lost 6 bases and the J gene lost 3 bases, with 15 bases spanning the gap.

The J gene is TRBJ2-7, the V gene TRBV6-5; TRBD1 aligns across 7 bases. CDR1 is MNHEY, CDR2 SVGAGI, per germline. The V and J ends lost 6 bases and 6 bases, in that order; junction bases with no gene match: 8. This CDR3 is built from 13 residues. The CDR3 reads CASRKGGQREQYF. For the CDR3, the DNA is TGTGCCAGCAGAAAAGGGGGACAGCGCGAGCAGTACTTC.

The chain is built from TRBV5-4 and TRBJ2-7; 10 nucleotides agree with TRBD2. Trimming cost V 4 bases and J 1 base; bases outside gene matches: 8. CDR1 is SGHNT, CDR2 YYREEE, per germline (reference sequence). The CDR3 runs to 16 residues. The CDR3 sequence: CASSPRTSGLSYEQYF. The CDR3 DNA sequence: TGTGCCAGCAGCCCCCGGACTAGCGGACTATCCTACGAGCAGTACTTC.

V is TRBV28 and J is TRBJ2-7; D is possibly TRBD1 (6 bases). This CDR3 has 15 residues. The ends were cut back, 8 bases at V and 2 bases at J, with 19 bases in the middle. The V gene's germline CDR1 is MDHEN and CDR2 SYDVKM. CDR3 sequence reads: CASLLGAQGAYEQYF. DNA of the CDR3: TGTGCCAGCCTCCTGGGGGCACAGGGCGCCTACGAGCAGTACTTC.

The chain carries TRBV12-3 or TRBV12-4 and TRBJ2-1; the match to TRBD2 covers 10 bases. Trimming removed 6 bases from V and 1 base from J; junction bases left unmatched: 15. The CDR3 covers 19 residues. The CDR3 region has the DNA TGTGCCAGCAGGACCGGGACTAGCGCCAAGAAGGGTTCCTACAATGAGCAGTTCTTC. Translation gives CASRTGTSAKKGSYNEQFF.

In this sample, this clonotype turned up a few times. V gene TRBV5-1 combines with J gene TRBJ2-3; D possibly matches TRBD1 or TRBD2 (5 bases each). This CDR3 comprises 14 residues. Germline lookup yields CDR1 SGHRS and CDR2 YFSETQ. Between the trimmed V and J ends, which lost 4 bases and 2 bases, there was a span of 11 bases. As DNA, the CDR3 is TGCGCCAGCAGCGAGGGGCCCACCACAGATACGCAGTATTTT. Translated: CASSEGPTTDTQYF.